The 32 T cell receptor beta chains reported below all come from one sample, sequenced in a study of pediatric ulcerative colitis. The method was immunoSEQ multiplex PCR; TCRdb's version includes in-frame clones alone and lacks a portion of them. Found here are around 64,000 clones, approximately 87% of them singletons; the top ten hold under 3.5%. Material: blood. The receptors were gathered from a boy aged 5-17 years with severe ulcerative colitis.

The CDR3 sequence is CASSQESGQGIGKLFF. The CDR3 DNA is TGTGCCAGCAGCCAAGAATCGGGACAGGGTATCGGAAAACTGTTTTTT. The genes are TRBV14 and TRBJ1-4, with 9 bases identical to TRBD1. J gave up 10 bases and V 0 bases, and 9 bases lay outside the gene matches. The CDR3 length is 16 residues. The germline V gene encodes CDR1 SGHDN and CDR2 FVKESK.

The gene calls are TRBV2 and TRBJ2-1, with 7 bases aligning to TRBD1. The CDR3 has 13 amino acids. Germline V lookup: CDR1 SNHLY, CDR2 FYNNEI. The ends lost 7 bases at V and 4 bases at J; junction bases unmatched: 4. This CDR3 is CASTDRVYNEQFF. CDR3 coding DNA: TGTGCCAGCACTGACAGGGTGTACAATGAGCAGTTCTTC. Using reference TRBV2 and TRBJ2-1 for the parts outside the CDR3, the full variable domain is EPEVTQTPSHQVTQMGQEVILRCVPISNHLYFYWYRQILGQKVEFLVSFYNNEISEKSEIFDDQFSVERPDGSNFTLKIRSTKLEDSAMYFCASTDRVYNEQFFGPGTRLTVL.

This sequence joins TRBV6-5 and TRBJ2-3; 11 bases agree with TRBD2. CDR1 is MNHEY, CDR2 SVGAGI, per germline. The CDR3 consists of 15 residues. Unmatched junction bases numbered 10, after V lost 7 bases and J lost 7 bases. CDR3: CASTQLAGVGNTQYF. For the CDR3, the DNA is TGTGCCAGCACCCAACTAGCGGGAGTGGGAAATACGCAGTATTTT.

This sequence joins TRBV7-9 and TRBJ2-6; D gene uncertain. Trimming pared 4 bases from V and 3 bases from J, leaving 13 bases between. This CDR3 comprises 16 residues. Germline CDR1 reads SEHNR; CDR2 reads FQNEAQ (reference sequence). CDR3 loop: CASSYDLSLGANVLTF. CDR3 bases: TGTGCCAGCAGCTACGATCTAAGCCTTGGGGCCAACGTCCTGACTTTC.

The chain couples TRBV27 to TRBJ1-3; 7 nucleotides align to TRBD1. The CDR3 runs to 12 residues. After removal of 8 bases from V and 4 bases from J, the junction contained 2 bases not matched to a gene. Per germline, CDR1 MNHEY and CDR2 SMNVEV (reference sequence). CDR3 sequence: CASGDRGNTIYF. CDR3 nucleotides: TGTGCCAGCGGGGACAGAGGAAACACCATATATTTT.

The rearrangement uses TRBV5-1 and TRBJ2-1, with TRBD2 matching 8 bases. The germline gives CDR1 SGHRS, CDR2 YFSETQ. CDR3 length equals 15 residues. Trimming took 2 bases from V and 4 from J; bases not matched to a gene: 5. CDR3 DNA: TGCGCCAGCAGCTTTGCGGGAGGCGATTACAATGAGCAGTTCTTC. It is translated as CASSFAGGDYNEQFF.

This chain joins TRBV6-5 and TRBJ2-5; tentative D call: TRBD1 (6 bases). This CDR3 comprises 12 residues. The germline V and J ends were trimmed by 6 bases and 5 bases, with 10 bases remaining between them. Germline V lookup: CDR1 MNHEY, CDR2 SVGAGI. In DNA, the CDR3 is TGTGCCAGCAGCCAGGACAGCGAGACCCAGTACTTC. Translated, it gives CASSQDSETQYF.

The chain employs TRBV7-9 and TRBJ2-7; TRBD2 aligns across 7 bases. V lost 4 bases, J lost 7 bases, and 1 base stayed unmatched. The CDR3 sequence is 11 residues long. CDR1 and CDR2 (germline): SEHNR, FQNEAQ (reference sequence). The CDR3 loop is CASSSGGEQYF. The CDR3 DNA follows: TGTGCCAGCAGCTCCGGGGGGGAGCAGTACTTC.

The rearrangement links TRBV7-9 to TRBJ2-2, with 7 bases matching TRBD1. The length of the CDR3 is 17 residues. V shed 4 bases and J 6 bases; nucleotides not matched to a gene: 14. CDR1 SEHNR and CDR2 FQNEAQ come from the germline V gene (reference sequence). The CDR3 region is CASSSPGTVAVAGELFF. Written as DNA, the CDR3 is TGTGCCAGCAGCTCGCCGGGGACAGTCGCGGTCGCCGGGGAGCTGTTTTTT.

The chain carries TRBV30 and TRBJ2-2, with unresolved D. The CDR3 runs 14 residues. Germline CDR1 is GTSNPN and CDR2 is SVGIG (reference sequence). V was cut by 1 base and J by 6 bases, with 12 bases left in between. CDR3 in amino acids: CAWSDFIPPGELFF. The CDR3 coding sequence is TGTGCCTGGAGTGACTTTATTCCCCCCGGGGAGCTGTTTTTT.

In its sample, this clone was seen once. The rearrangement links TRBV4-3 to TRBJ2-2; 11 nucleotides match TRBD2. This CDR3 has 18 residues. The germline V gene has CDR1 LGHNA and CDR2 YSLEER. Trimming took 4 bases from V and 0 from J; bases not matched to a gene: 7. The CDR3 DNA reads as TGCGCCAGCAGCCCCCGGGGGACTAGCGGACCGAACACCGGGGAGCTGTTTTTT. Its translation is CASSPRGTSGPNTGELFF.

A word on this clone: A read error may produce the germline difference seen at one junction end. The chain carries TRBV5-1 and TRBJ2-3, with D maybe TRBD1 (9 bases). Germline lookup yields CDR1 SGHRS and CDR2 YFSETQ. This CDR3 is built from 17 residues. CDR3 in DNA: TGCGCCAGCAGCTGGCCCAGCGGGGGACAGGGCACGGATACGCAGTATTTT. It specifies CASSWPSGGQGTDTQYF. Supplemented by reference TRBV5-1 and TRBJ2-3, the full variable domain reads KAGVTQTPRYLIKTRGQQVTLSCSPISGHRSVSWYQQTPGQGLQFLFEYFSETQRNKGNFPGRFSGRQFSNSRSEMNVSTLELGDSALYLCASSWPSGGQGTDTQYFGPGTRLTVL.

The chain uses TRBV27 and TRBJ2-1; perhaps TRBD2 as D (5 bases). CDR1 is MNHEY and CDR2 is SMNVEV in the germline V gene (reference sequence). The ends were cut back, 6 bases at V and 5 bases at J, with 20 bases in the middle. This CDR3 has 16 amino acids. CDR3 in DNA: TGTGCCAGCAGACTTGTTGGGGAAACGAGGGACAATGAGCAGTTCTTC. Amino acids: CASRLVGETRDNEQFF.

The chain carries TRBV27 and TRBJ1-5, with D maybe TRBD1 (6 bases). The V gene's germline CDR1 is MNHEY and CDR2 SMNVEV (reference sequence). Trimming cost V 2 bases and J 2 bases, with 13 bases left between them. The CDR3 length is 16 residues. DNA for the CDR3: TGTGCCAGCAGTTTAGGGGGCAGAAGAGGCAATCAGCCCCAGCATTTT. It codes for CASSLGGRRGNQPQHF.

The chain uses TRBV5-1 and TRBJ2-3, with D possibly matching TRBD1 (5 bases). CDR1 is SGHRS, CDR2 YFSETQ, per germline. This CDR3 has 15 residues. The ends were cut back, 0 bases at V and 0 bases at J, with 8 bases in the middle. The CDR3 reads CASSLESGSTDTQYF. The CDR3 bases are TGCGCCAGCAGCTTGGAGTCAGGGAGCACAGATACGCAGTATTTT.

V and J are TRBV4-1 and TRBJ2-7; a possible D gene is TRBD1 (6 bases). V was shortened by 2 bases and J by 5 bases, with 13 bases between the two germline ends. The CDR3 is 14 residues long. The germline V gene has CDR1 MGHRA and CDR2 YSYEKL. DNA for the CDR3: TGCGCCAGCAGCCAACAACTGGGGGACAACGAGCAGTACTTC. It encodes CASSQQLGDNEQYF.

The V call is TRBV30, the J call TRBJ2-5, with 10 bases that match TRBD2. CDR3 size: 15 residues. Trimming took 0 bases from V and 4 from J; bases not matched to a gene: 5. Germline lookup yields CDR1 GTSNPN and CDR2 SVGIG (reference sequence). The CDR3 loop reads CAWSVLAGEGETQYF. The CDR3 DNA reads TGTGCCTGGAGTGTCCTAGCGGGAGAGGGAGAGACCCAGTACTTC.

This chain uses TRBV7-6 with TRBJ2-1; 12 nucleotides align to TRBD2. V shed 5 bases, J shed 5 bases, and the junction held 4 bases outside the gene matches. The CDR3 is 15 amino acids. CDR1 is SGHVS, CDR2 FNYEAQ, per germline. This CDR3 reads CASSPRLAGDNEQFF. The CDR3 DNA reads TGTGCCAGCAGCCCCCGACTAGCGGGAGACAATGAGCAGTTCTTC.

The rearrangement joins TRBV27 to TRBJ1-1; 7 bases are a match to TRBD1. There are 14 residues in the CDR3. Germline CDR1 MNHEY, CDR2 SMNVEV (reference sequence). After removal of 5 bases from V and 5 bases from J, the junction contained 8 bases not matched to a gene. The CDR3 sequence is CASSTSSGGTEAFF. The CDR3 DNA reads TGTGCCAGCAGTACATCTTCAGGGGGGACTGAAGCTTTCTTT.

The V and J genes are TRBV28 and TRBJ1-1; 9 bases match TRBD1. The junction had 6 bases not matched to a gene; V was cut back by 5 bases and J by 8 bases. Germline V lookup: CDR1 MDHEN, CDR2 SYDVKM. The CDR3 loop spans 13 amino acids. CDR3 protein: CASSPLDRGEAFF. The DNA of the CDR3 is TGTGCCAGCAGTCCTTTGGACAGGGGAGAAGCTTTCTTT.

This chain joins TRBV30 and TRBJ2-7; possible D gene TRBD1, 6 bases. V was trimmed by 0 bases and J by 5 bases, leaving 14 bases between them. The CDR3 is made up of 14 amino acids. Germline-derived CDR1 and CDR2 are GTSNPN and SVGIG (reference sequence). For the CDR3, the DNA is TGTGCCTGGAGTGTAATGCTGGGGGCCGACGAGCAGTACTTC. Its protein is CAWSVMLGADEQYF.

The rearrangement links TRBV4-1 to TRBJ1-1, with D uncertain. The CDR3 runs to 12 residues. V dropped 1 base and J dropped 4 bases, with 4 bases sitting between them. CDR1 is MGHRA and CDR2 is YSYEKL in the germline V gene. CDR3 nucleotide sequence: TGCGCCAGCAGCCAAGGGATCACTGAAGCTTTCTTT. This encodes CASSQGITEAFF.

The rearrangement uses TRBV5-4 and TRBJ2-2, with D perhaps assigned TRBD1 or TRBD2 (5 bases each). Germline CDR1 is SGHNT and CDR2 is YYREEE (reference sequence). The length of the CDR3 is 15 residues. With 3 bases removed from V and 4 bases from J, the gap between germline ends came to 13 bases. The DNA for the CDR3 is TGTGCCAGCAGCTCCGGGGACCCGATCACCGGGGAGCTGTTTTTT. This gives the protein CASSSGDPITGELFF.

CDR3 bases: TGTGCCAGCAGTGAACCTCAAAGCGGGAGCGTCAACACCGGGGAGCTGTTTTTT. Translation: CASSEPQSGSVNTGELFF. The chain combines TRBV25-1 with TRBJ2-2; TRBD2 matches 8 bases. This CDR3 region has 18 residues. V trimming: 2 bases; J trimming: 2 bases; junction bases outside the gene matches: 10. Germline lookup yields CDR1 MGHDK and CDR2 SYGVNS.

The genes are TRBV11-2 and TRBJ2-3; 8 bases are a match to TRBD2. This CDR3 contains 17 residues. In germline, CDR1 is SGHAT, CDR2 FQNNGV. The trim removed 5 bases at V and 4 bases at J, leaving 14 bases unmatched. The CDR3 region has the DNA TGTGCCAGCAGCCATATGCCGGGGACTAGTTATCCAGATACGCAGTATTTT. Its translation is CASSHMPGTSYPDTQYF.

The chain combines TRBV11-2 with TRBJ1-1; D not resolved. V lost 3 bases and J lost 6, with 17 bases in between. CDR3 size: 15 residues. Germline lookup yields CDR1 SGHAT and CDR2 FQNNGV. The CDR3 DNA sequence: TGTGCCAGCAGCTTTACCTGGGCCAAATTAGCTGAAGCTTTCTTT. It codes for CASSFTWAKLAEAFF.

The CDR3 DNA follows: TGTGCCAGCAACTGGGGGCGGGAGTTCCCAGAGACCCAGTACTTC. Amino acid sequence: CASNWGREFPETQYF. The chain couples TRBV11-3 to TRBJ2-5; possibly TRBD2 for D (7 bases). CDR3 size: 15 residues. The V gene lost 7 bases and the J gene lost 4 bases, with 19 bases spanning the gap. From germline, CDR1 is SGHNT and CDR2 YENEEA.

This chain joins TRBV15 and TRBJ2-1; D possibly corresponds to TRBD2 (6 bases). The CDR3 runs to 15 residues. V lost 0 bases, J lost 0 bases, and 6 bases lay in between. From germline, CDR1 is LNHNV and CDR2 YYDKDF (reference sequence). The CDR3 DNA follows: TGTGCCACCAGCAGAGATAGCGGCTCCTACAATGAGCAGTTCTTC. Protein product: CATSRDSGSYNEQFF. The whole variable domain, remainder taken from reference TRBV15 and TRBJ2-1, is DAMVIQNPRYQVTQFGKPVTLSCSQTLNHNVMYWYQQKSSQAPKLLFHYYDKDFNNEADTPDNFQSRRPNTSFCFLDIRSPGLGDTAMYLCATSRDSGSYNEQFFGPGTRLTVL.

The rearrangement uses TRBV15 and TRBJ2-1; unclear D gene. Germline V lookup: CDR1 LNHNV, CDR2 YYDKDF (reference sequence). This CDR3 region has 16 residues. V lost 1 base to trimming and J lost 0 bases, with 10 bases between them. This CDR3 is CATSRVGLGSYNEQFF. CDR3 DNA sequence: TGTGCCACCAGCAGAGTAGGTTTGGGCTCCTACAATGAGCAGTTCTTC.

The chain joins TRBV6-5 to TRBJ2-5; perhaps TRBD1 as D (6 bases). V lost 6 bases to trimming and J lost 2 bases, with 16 bases between them. The CDR3 is 15 amino acids. Looked up from germline, CDR1 is MNHEY and CDR2 is SVGAGI. The CDR3 sequence: CASSPLAGAQETQYF. The DNA of the CDR3 is TGTGCCAGCAGCCCCCTGGCAGGGGCACAAGAGACCCAGTACTTC.

The chain joins TRBV9 to TRBJ1-1; no clear D gene. The V gene's germline CDR1 is SGDLS and CDR2 YYNGEE. The length of the CDR3 is 14 residues. The germline V and J ends were trimmed by 0 bases and 1 base, with 7 bases remaining between them. This chain's CDR3 is CASSVDLGNTEAFF. In nucleotides, the CDR3 is TGTGCCAGCAGCGTAGACTTAGGGAACACTGAAGCTTTCTTT.

This chain connects TRBV2 to TRBJ2-3; 7 bases are shared with TRBD1. V was clipped by 5 bases and J by 0 bases; unmatched bases: 11. Looked up from germline, CDR1 is SNHLY and CDR2 is FYNNEI. The CDR3 covers 17 residues. The CDR3 loop is CASSSRDRAPSTDTQYF. The CDR3 nucleotides are TGTGCCAGCAGTAGCCGGGACAGAGCCCCTAGCACAGATACGCAGTATTTT.